The source of this TCR beta chain is a study of beta chain features in type 1 diabetes. Study outcomes and limitations: PCR, the amplification step, might favor shorter templates, equally in patients and controls. More deletions and fewer insertions at VDJ junctions were found in patients with type 1 diabetes.

CD4+ naive, central memory, regulatory and stem cell-like memory subsets were isolated by sorting on CD45RO/CCR7/CD25/CD127/CD95/CD27. Germline V gene sequence: CDR1 SGHRS, CDR2 YFSETQ. V lost 0 bases to trimming and J lost 4 bases; unmatched junction nucleotides: 6. The CDR3 extends over 16 amino acids. Every isolated RNA sample was fully reverse transcribed, so sequencing captured expressed TCRB transcripts. Data came from immunoSEQ multiplex PCR; TCRdb stores just in-frame clones and leaves some out. The sample holds 130,000 to 150,000 clones; 48% are singletons and the top ten take over 0.4%. Comments on this clone: Its target is not known.

The chain couples TRBV5-1 to TRBJ2-5; 10 bases agree with TRBD2. Sequenced sample: Tregs from blood. The receptor was derived from a man between 18 and 35 years old in good health. For the CDR3, the DNA is TGCGCCAGCAGCTTGGTGTCTAGCGGGGGTGCAGAGACCCAGTACTTC. Translation: CASSLVSSGGAETQYF. The complete variable domain, with remaining parts taken from reference TRBV5-1 and TRBJ2-5, reads KAGVTQTPRYLIKTRGQQVTLSCSPISGHRSVSWYQQTPGQGLQFLFEYFSETQRNKGNFPGRFSGRQFSNSRSEMNVSTLELGDSALYLCASSLVSSGGAETQYFGPGTRLLVL.